The clone carrying this T cell receptor (beta chain) occurred once. In the same sample, other DNA sequences code for this CDR3. This specimen comes from a study of blood T cell repertoires in COVID-19. For the study at large: From the United States, Italy and Spain came samples of acute and convalescent COVID-19. Nucleic acid was either cDNA or gDNA, and it came from T cells, B-cell-depleted T cells, or PBMCs.

Source study methods: The authors estimated nucleated cell counts from reference gene primer amplification. The method was immunoSEQ multiplex PCR; TCRdb's version includes in-frame clones alone and lacks a portion of them. V, J and clone size were drawn from that table, and D and trimming were deduced from the DNA. The top ten hold around 20% of the sample, which has tens of thousands of clones, more than 75% seen once. CDR3 length equals 12 residues. Germline trimming cut 8 bases from V and 4 bases from J; bases unmatched to any gene: 5. Germline V CDR1 and CDR2: SNHLY, FYNNEI. Sequenced: peripheral blood. The rearrangement links TRBV2 to TRBJ2-7; 7 bases line up with TRBD1. This clonotype was obtained from a human donor in a cohort sampled during active COVID-19. CDR3 sequence: CASRDRGYEQYF. The CDR3 region has the DNA TGTGCCAGCCGGGACAGAGGGTACGAGCAGTACTTC.